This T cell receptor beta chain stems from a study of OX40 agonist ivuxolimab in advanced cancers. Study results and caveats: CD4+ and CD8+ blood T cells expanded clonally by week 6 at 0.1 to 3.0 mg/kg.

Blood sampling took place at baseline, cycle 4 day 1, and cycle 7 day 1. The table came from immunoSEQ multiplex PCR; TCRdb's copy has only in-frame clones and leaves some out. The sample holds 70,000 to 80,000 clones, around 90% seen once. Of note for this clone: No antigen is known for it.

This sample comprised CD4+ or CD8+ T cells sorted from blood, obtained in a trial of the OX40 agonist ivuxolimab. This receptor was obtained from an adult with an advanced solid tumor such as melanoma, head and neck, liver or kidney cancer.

This CDR3 reads CASSTGGRSPQHF. The CDR3 nucleotides are TGTGCCAGCAGTACGGGCGGCCGGTCGCCCCAGCATTTT. V is TRBV6-5 and J is TRBJ1-5; D gene unclear. Germline lookup yields CDR1 MNHEY and CDR2 SVGAGI. The CDR3 has 13 residues. V gave up 5 bases and J gave up 9 bases, with 14 bases separating them.